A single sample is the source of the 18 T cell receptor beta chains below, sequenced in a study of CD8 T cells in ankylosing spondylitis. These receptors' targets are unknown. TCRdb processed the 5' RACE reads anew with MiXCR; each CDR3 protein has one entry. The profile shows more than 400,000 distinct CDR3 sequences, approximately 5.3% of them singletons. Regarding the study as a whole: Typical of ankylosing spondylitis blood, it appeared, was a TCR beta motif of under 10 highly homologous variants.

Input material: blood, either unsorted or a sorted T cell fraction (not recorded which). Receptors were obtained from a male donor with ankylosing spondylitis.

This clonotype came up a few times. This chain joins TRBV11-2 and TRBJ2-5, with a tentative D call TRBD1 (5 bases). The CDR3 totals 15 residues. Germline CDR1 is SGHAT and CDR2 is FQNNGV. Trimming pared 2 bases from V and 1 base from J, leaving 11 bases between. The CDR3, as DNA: TGTGCCAGCAGCTTAATGTTTCAGGGCCAAGAGACCCAGTACTTC. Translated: CASSLMFQGQETQYF.

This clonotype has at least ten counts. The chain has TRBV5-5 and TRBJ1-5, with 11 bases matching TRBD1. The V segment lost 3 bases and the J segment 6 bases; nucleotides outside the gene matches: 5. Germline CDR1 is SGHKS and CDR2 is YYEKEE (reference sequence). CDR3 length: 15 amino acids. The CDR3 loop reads CASSWGQGDGQPQHF. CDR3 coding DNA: TGTGCCAGCAGCTGGGGACAGGGGGATGGTCAGCCCCAGCATTTT.

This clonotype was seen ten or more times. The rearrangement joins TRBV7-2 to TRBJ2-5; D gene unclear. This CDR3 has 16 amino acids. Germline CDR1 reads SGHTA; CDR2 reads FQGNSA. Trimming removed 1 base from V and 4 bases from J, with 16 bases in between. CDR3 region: CASSLDGRRVAETQYF. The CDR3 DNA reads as TGTGCCAGCAGCTTAGACGGGCGGAGAGTGGCAGAGACCCAGTACTTC.

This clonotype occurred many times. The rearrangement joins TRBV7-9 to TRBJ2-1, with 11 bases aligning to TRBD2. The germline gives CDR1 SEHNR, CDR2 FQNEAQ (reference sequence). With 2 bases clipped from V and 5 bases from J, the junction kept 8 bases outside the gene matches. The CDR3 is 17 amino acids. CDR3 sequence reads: CASSLLLTSGTDNEQFF. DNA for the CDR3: TGTGCCAGCAGCTTACTTCTGACTAGCGGGACCGACAATGAGCAGTTCTTC.

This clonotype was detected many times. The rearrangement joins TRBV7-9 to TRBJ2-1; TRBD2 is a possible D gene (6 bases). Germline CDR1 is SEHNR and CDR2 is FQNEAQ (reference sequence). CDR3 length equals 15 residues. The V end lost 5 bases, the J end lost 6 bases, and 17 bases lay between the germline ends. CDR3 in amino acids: CASSPRWTTFNEQFF. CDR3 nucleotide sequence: TGTGCCAGCAGCCCACGATGGACTACTTTCAATGAGCAGTTCTTC.

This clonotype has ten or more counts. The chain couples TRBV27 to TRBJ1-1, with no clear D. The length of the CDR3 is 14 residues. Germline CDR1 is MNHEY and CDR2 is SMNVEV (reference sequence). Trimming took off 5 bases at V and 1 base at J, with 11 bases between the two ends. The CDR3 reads CASSPRVRNTEAFF. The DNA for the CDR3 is TGTGCCAGCAGTCCCAGAGTGAGGAACACTGAAGCTTTCTTT.

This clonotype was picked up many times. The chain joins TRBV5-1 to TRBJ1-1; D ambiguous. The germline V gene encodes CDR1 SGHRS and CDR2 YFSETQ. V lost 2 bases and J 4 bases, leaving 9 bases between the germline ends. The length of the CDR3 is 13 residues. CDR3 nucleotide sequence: TGCGCCAGCAGCTTAGAAGGGATCACTGAAGCTTTCTTT. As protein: CASSLEGITEAFF.

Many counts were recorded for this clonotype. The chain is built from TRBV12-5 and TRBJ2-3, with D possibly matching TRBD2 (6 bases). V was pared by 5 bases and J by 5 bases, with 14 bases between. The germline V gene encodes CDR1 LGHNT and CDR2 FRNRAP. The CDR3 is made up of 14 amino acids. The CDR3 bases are TGTGCTAGTGGTCCTCGGGGTAGCGGAGATACGCAGTATTTT. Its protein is CASGPRGSGDTQYF.

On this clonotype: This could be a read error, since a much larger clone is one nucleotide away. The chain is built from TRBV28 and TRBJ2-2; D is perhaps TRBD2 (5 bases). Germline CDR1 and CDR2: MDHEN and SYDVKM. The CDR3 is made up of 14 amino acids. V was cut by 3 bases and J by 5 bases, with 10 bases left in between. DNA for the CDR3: TGTGCCAGCAGTTTTCCCCGGAGGACCGGGGAGCTGTTTTTT. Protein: CASSFPRRTGELFF.

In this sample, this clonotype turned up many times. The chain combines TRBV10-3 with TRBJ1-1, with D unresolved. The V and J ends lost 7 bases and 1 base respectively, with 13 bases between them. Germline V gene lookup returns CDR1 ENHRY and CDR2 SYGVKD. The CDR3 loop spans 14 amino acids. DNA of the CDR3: TGTGCCATCACCCCCCACGGCGGGAACACTGAAGCTTTCTTT. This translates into CAITPHGGNTEAFF.

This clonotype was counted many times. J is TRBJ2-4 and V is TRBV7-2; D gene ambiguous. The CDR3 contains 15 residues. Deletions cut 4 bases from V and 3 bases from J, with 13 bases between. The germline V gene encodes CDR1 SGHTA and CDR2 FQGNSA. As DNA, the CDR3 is TGTGCCAGCAGCTCAGATCCAATAGGCAAAAACATTCAGTACTTC. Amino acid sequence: CASSSDPIGKNIQYF.

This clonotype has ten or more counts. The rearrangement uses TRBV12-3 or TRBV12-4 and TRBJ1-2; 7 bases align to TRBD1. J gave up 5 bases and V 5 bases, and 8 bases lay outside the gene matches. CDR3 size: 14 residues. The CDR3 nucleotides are TGTGCCAGCAGTCAACGCGGGACAGAGTATGGCTACACCTTC. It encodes CASSQRGTEYGYTF.

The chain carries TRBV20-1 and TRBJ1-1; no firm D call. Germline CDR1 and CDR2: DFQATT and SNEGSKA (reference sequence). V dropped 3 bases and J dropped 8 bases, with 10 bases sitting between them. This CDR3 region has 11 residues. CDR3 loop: CSASKGAEAFF. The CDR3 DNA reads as TGCAGTGCTAGTAAAGGCGCCGAAGCTTTCTTT.

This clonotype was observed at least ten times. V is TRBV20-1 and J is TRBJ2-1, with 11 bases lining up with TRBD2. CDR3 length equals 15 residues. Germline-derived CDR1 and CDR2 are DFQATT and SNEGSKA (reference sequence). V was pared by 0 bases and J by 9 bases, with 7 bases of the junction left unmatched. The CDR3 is CSARDPLAGGSEQFF. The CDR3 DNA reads TGCAGTGCTAGAGATCCTCTAGCGGGAGGTTCTGAGCAGTTCTTC.

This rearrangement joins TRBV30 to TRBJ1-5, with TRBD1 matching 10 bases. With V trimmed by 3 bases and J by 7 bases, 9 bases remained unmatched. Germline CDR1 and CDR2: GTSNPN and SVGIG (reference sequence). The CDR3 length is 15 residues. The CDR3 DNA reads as TGTGCCTGGAGACCTGGACAGGGGGAGACCCAGCCCCAGCATTTT. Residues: CAWRPGQGETQPQHF.

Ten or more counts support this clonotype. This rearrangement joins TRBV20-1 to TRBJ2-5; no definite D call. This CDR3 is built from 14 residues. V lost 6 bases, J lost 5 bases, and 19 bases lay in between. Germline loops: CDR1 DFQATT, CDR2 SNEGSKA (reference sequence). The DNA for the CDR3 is TGCAGTGCCAGACCCACTGAGAAATGGGAGACCCAGTACTTC. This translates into CSARPTEKWETQYF.

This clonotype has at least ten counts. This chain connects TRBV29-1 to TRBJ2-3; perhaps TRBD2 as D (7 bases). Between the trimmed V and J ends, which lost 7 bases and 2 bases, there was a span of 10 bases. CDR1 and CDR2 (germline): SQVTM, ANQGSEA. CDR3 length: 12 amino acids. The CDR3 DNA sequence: TGCAGCGGGGGGGGCCCCACAGATACGCAGTATTTT. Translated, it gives CSGGGPTDTQYF.

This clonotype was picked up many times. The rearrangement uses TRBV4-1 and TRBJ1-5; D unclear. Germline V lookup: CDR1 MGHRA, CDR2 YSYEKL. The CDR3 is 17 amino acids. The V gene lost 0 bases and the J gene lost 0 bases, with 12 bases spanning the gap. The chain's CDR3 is CASSQEWGTDSNQPQHF. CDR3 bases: TGCGCCAGCAGCCAAGAATGGGGAACTGATAGCAATCAGCCCCAGCATTTT.